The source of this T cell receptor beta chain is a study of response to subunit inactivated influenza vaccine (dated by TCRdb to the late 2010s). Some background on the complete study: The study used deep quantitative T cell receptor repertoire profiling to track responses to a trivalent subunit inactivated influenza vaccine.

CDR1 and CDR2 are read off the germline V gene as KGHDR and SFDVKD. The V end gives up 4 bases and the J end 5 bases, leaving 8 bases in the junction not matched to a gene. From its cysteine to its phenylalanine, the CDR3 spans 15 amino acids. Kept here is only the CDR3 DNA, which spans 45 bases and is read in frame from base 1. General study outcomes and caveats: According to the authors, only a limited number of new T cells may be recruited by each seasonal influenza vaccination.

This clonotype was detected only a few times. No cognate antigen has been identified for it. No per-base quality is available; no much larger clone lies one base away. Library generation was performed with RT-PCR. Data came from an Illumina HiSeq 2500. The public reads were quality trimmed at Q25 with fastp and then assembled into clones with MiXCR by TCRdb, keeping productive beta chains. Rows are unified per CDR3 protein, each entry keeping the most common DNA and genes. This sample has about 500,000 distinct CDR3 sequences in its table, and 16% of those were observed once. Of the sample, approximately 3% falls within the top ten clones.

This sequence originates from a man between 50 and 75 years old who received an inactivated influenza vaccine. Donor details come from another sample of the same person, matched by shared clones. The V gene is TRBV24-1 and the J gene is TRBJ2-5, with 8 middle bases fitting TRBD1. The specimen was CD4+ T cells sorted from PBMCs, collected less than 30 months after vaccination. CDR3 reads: CATSDSGQVIETQYF. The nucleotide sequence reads TGTGCCACCAGTGACTCGGGACAGGTGATTGAGACCCAGTACTTC.